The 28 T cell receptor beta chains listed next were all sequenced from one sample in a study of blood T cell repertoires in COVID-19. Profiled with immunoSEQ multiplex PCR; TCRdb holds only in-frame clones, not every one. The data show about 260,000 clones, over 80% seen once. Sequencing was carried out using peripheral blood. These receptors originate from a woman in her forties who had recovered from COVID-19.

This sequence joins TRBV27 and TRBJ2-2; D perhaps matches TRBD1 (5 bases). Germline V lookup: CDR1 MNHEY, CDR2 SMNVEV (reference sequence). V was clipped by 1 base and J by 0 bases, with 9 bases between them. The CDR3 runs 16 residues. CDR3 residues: CASSLFRQSNTGELFF. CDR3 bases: TGTGCCAGCAGTTTATTCCGACAGTCGAACACCGGGGAGCTGTTTTTT.

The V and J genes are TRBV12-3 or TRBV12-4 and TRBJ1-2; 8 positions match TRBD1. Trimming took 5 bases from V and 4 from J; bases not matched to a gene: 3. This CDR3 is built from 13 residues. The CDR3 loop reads CASSRQGFYGYTF. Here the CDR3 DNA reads TGTGCCAGCAGTCGACAGGGGTTCTATGGCTACACCTTC.

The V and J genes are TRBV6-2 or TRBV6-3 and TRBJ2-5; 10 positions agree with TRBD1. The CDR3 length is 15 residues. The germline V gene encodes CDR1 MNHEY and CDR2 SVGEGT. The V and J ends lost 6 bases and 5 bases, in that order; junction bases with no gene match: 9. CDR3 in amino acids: CASSTDRGLSETQYF. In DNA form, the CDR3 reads TGTGCCAGCAGCACCGACAGGGGGCTGTCGGAGACCCAGTACTTC.

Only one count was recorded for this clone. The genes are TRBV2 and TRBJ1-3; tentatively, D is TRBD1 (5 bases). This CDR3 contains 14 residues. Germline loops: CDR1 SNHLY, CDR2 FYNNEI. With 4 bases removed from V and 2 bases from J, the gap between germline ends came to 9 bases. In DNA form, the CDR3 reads TGTGCCAGCAGTGGCAGGGAACCTGGAAACACCATATATTTT. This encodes CASSGREPGNTIYF.

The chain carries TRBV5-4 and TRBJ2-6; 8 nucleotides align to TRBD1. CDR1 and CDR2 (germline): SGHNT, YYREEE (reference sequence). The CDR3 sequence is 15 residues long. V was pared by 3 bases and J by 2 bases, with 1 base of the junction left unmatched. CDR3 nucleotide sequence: TGTGCCAGCAGCTCGACAGGGGCTGGGGCCAACGTCCTGACTTTC. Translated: CASSSTGAGANVLTF. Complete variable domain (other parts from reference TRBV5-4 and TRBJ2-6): ETGVTQSPTHLIKTRGQQVTLRCSSQSGHNTVSWYQQALGQGPQFIFQYYREEENGRGNFPPRFSGLQFPNYSSELNVNALELDDSALYLCASSSTGAGANVLTFGAGSRLTVL.

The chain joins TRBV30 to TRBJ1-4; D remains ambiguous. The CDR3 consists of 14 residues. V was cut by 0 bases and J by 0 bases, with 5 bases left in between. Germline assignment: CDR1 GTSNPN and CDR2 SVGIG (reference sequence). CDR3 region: CAWSVSTTNEKLFF. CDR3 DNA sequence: TGTGCCTGGAGTGTTTCAACAACTAATGAAAAACTGTTTTTT.

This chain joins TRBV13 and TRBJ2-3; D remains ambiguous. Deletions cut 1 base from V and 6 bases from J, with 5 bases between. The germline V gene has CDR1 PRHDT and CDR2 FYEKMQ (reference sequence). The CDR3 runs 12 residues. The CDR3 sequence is CASSLVVDTQYF. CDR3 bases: TGTGCCAGCAGCTTAGTCGTGGATACGCAGTATTTT.

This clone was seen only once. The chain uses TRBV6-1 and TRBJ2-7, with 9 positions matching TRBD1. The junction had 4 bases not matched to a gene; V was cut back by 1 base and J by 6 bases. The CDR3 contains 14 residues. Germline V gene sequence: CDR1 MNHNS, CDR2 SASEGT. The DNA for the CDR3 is TGTGCCAGCAGTGAAGTTGGGACAGGGCTCGAGCAGTACTTC. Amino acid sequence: CASSEVGTGLEQYF.

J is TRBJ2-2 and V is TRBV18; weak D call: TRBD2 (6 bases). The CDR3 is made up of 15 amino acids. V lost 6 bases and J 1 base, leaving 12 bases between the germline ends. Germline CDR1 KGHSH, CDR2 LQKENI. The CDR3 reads CASSSGVRNTGELFF. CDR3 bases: TGTGCCAGCTCTTCGGGGGTCCGGAACACCGGGGAGCTGTTTTTT.

The DNA of the CDR3 is TGTGCCACCAGCAGAGATGACAATCCAACTAATGAAAAACTGTTTTTT. This sequence encodes CATSRDDNPTNEKLFF. The chain is built from TRBV15 and TRBJ1-4; D is undetermined. Germline CDR1 LNHNV, CDR2 YYDKDF (reference sequence). The CDR3 loop spans 16 amino acids. The germline V and J ends were trimmed by 0 bases and 0 bases, with 8 bases remaining between them.

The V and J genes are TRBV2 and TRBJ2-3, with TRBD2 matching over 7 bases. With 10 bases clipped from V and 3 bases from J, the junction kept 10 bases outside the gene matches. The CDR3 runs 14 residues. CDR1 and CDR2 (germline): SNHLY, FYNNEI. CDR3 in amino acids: CATGPSGGTDTQYF. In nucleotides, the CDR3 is TGTGCCACGGGACCTAGCGGTGGAACAGATACGCAGTATTTT.

CDR3 protein: CASSLGTGEKLFF. The CDR3 coding sequence is TGTGCCAGCAGCCTTGGGACAGGGGAGAAACTGTTTTTT. The chain is built from TRBV5-5 and TRBJ1-4; TRBD1 matches 10 bases. The trim removed 4 bases at V and 11 bases at J, leaving 5 bases unmatched. This CDR3 region has 13 residues. Germline CDR1 and CDR2: SGHKS and YYEKEE (reference sequence).

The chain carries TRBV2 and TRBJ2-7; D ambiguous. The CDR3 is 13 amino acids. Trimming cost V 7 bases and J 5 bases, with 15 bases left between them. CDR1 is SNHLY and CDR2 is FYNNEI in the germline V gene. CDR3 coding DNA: TGTGCCAGCAAGAGAGGCTCACAAAACGAGCAGTACTTC. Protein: CASKRGSQNEQYF.

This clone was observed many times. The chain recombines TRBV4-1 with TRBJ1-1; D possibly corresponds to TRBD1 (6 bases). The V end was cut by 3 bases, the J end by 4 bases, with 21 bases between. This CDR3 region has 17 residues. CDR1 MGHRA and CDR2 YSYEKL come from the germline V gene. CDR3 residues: CASSHPGGREGSTEAFF. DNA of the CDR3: TGCGCCAGCAGCCACCCTGGGGGCAGGGAGGGGAGCACTGAAGCTTTCTTT.

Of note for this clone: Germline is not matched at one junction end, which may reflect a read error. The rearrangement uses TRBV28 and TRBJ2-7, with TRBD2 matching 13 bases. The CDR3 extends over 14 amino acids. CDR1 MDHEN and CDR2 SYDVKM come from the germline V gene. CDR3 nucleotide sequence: TGTGCCAGCAGCGAAGGGACTAGCGGGGCGGCTCTGGACTTC. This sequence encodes CASSEGTSGAALDF.

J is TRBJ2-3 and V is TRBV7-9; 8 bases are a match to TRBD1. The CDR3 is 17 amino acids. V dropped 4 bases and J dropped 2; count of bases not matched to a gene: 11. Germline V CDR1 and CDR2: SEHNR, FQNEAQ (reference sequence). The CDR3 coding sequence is TGTGCCAGCAGCTCAAACAGGGGGGTTTTCCACACAGATACGCAGTATTTT. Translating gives CASSSNRGVFHTDTQYF.

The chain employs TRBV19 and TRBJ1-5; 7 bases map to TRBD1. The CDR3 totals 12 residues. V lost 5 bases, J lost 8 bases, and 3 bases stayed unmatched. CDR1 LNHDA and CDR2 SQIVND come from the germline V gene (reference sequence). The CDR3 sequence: CASSEQGKPQHF. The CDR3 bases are TGTGCCAGTAGTGAACAGGGGAAGCCCCAGCATTTT.

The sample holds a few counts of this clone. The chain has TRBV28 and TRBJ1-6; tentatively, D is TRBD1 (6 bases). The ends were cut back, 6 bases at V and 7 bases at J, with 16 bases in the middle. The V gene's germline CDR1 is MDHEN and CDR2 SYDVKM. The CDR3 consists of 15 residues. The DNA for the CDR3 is TGTGCCAGCAGACCGGGGGGGGACACAAATTCACCCCTCCACTTT. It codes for CASRPGGDTNSPLHF.

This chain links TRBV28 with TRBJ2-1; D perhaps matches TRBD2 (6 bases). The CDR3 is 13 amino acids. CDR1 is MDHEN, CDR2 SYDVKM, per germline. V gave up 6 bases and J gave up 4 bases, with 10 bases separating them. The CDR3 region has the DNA TGTGCCAGCAGGCTAGGAGGGTACAATGAGCAGTTCTTC. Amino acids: CASRLGGYNEQFF.

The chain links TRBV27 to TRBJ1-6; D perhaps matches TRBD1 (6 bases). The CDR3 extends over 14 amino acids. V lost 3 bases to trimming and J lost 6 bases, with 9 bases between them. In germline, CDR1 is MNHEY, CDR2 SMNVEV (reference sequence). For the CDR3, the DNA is TGTGCCAGCAGTTTCTCCAGGGGTAATTCACCCCTCCACTTT. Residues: CASSFSRGNSPLHF.

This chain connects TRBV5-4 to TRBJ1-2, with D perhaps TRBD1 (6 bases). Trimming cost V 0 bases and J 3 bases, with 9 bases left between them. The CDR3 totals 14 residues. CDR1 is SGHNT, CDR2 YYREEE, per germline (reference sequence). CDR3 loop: CASSLVGGHYGYTF. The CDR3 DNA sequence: TGTGCCAGCAGCTTGGTTGGGGGCCACTATGGCTACACCTTC.

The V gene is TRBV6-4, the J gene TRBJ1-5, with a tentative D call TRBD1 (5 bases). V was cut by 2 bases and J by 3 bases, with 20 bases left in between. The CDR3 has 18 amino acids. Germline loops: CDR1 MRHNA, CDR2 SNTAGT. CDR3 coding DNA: TGTGCCAGCAGTGACGACGCTGCAGGGCCTCTCGCCAATCAGCCCCAGCATTTT. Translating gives CASSDDAAGPLANQPQHF.

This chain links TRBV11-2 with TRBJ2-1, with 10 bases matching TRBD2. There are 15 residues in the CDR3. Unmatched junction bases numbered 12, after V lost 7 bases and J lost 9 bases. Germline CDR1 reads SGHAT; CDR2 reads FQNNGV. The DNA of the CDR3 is TGTGCCAGCACCCCAGGACTAGCGGAGGGGAGTGAGCAGTTCTTC. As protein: CASTPGLAEGSEQFF.

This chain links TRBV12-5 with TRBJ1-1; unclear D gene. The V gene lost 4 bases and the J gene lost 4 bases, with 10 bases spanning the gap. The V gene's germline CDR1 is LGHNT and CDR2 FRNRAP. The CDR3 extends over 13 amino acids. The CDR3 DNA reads TGTGCTAGTGGTTATTGGGGAGGCACTGAAGCTTTCTTT. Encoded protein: CASGYWGGTEAFF.

CDR3 in amino acids: CATSDNGRGDTGELFF. CDR3 DNA: TGTGCCACCAGTGATAACGGACGGGGAGACACCGGGGAGCTGTTTTTT. The chain is built from TRBV24-1 and TRBJ2-2; TRBD2 might be the D (5 bases). This CDR3 region has 16 residues. CDR1 is KGHDR, CDR2 SFDVKD, per germline. Deletions cut 3 bases from V and 3 bases from J, with 13 bases between.

The CDR3 DNA sequence: TGTGCCAGCAGTGAAGCGAGGCTGGCTCAGCCCCAGCATTTT. It specifies CASSEARLAQPQHF. The J gene is TRBJ1-5, the V gene TRBV6-1, with D hard to call. V lost 0 bases and J lost 6, with 9 bases in between. Germline CDR1 and CDR2: MNHNS and SASEGT. There are 14 residues in the CDR3.

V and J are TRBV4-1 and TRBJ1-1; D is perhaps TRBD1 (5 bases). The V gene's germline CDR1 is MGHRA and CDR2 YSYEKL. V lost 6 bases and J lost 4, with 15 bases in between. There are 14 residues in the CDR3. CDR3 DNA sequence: TGCGCCAGCAGGTATGGGGGAGGGAGCACTGAAGCTTTCTTT. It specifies CASRYGGGSTEAFF.

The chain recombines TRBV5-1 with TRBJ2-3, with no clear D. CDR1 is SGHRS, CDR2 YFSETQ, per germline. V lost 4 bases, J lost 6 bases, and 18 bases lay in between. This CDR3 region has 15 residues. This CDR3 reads CASSHDPSPPDTQYF. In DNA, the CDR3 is TGCGCCAGCAGCCACGATCCCAGTCCGCCTGATACGCAGTATTTT.